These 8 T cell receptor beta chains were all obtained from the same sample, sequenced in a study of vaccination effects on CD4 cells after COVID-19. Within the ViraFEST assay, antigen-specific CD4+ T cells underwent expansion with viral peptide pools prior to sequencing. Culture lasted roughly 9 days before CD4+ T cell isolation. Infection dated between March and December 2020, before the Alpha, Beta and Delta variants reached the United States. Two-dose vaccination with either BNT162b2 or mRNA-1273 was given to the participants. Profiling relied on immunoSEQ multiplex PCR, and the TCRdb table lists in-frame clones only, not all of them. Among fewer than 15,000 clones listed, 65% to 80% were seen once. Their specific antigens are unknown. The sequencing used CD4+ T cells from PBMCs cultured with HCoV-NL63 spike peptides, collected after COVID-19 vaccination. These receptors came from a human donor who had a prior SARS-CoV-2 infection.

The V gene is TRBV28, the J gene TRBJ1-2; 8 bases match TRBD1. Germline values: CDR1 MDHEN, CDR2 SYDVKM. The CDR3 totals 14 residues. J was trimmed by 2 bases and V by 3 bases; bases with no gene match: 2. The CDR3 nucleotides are TGTGCCAGCAGTTTTTGGACAGGGAACTATGGCTACACCTTC. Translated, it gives CASSFWTGNYGYTF.

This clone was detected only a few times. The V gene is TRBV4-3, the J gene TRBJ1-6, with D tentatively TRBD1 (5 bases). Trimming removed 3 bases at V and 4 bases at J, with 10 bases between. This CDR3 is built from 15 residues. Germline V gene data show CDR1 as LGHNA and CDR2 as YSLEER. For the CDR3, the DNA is TGCGCCAGCAGCCAGGACACAGGATATAATTCACCCCTCCACTTT. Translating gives CASSQDTGYNSPLHF.

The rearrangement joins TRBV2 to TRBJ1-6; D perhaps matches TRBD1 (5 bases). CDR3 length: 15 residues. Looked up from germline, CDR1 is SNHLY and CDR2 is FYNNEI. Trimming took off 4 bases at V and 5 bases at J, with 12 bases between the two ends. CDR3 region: CASSVGGGNNSPLHF. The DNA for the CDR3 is TGTGCCAGCAGTGTCGGTGGGGGTAATAATTCACCCCTCCACTTT.

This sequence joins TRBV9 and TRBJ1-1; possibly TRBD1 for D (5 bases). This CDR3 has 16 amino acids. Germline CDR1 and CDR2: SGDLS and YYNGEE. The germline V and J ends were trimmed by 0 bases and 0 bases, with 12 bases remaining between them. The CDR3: CASSVGAGTVNTEAFF. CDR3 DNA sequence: TGTGCCAGCAGCGTAGGGGCCGGGACGGTGAACACTGAAGCTTTCTTT.

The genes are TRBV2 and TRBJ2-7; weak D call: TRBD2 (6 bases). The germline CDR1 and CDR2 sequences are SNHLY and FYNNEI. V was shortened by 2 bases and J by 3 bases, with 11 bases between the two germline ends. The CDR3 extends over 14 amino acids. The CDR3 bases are TGTGCCAGCAGTGAATCGGGGGTCTACTACGAGCAGTACTTC. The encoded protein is CASSESGVYYEQYF.

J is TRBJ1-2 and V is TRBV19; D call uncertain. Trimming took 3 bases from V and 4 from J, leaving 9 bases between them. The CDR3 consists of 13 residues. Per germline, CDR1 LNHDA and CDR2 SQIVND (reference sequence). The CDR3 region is CASSIRLLYGYTF. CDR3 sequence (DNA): TGTGCCAGTAGTATTAGATTACTCTATGGCTACACCTTC.

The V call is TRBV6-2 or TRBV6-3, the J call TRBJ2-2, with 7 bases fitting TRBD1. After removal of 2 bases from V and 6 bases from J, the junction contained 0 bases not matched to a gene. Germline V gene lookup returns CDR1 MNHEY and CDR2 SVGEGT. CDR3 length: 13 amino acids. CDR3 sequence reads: CASSYRGPGELFF. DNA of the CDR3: TGTGCCAGCAGTTACAGGGGGCCCGGGGAGCTGTTTTTT.

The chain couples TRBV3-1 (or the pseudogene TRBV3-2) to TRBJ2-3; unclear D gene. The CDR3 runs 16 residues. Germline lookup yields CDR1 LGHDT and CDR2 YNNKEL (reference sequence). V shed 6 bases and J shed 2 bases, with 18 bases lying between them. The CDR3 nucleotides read TGTGCCAGCAGTCTCGGACGGTTCTATTCCACAGATACGCAGTATTTT. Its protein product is CASSLGRFYSTDTQYF.